This T cell receptor (beta chain) was recovered during a study of PD-1 blockade in classical Hodgkin lymphoma. Points from the study as a whole: Relative to healthy donors, newly diagnosed patients reportedly had lower baseline TCR diversity, which was reported as lower still in relapsed/refractory patients. At C4D1, TCR diversity had climbed significantly for CD4+ cells, though not for CD8+ cells.

Patients all relapsed after autologous stem cell transplantation, and there was variation in brentuximab vedotin exposure. Here immunoSEQ multiplex PCR was the method, and the copy in TCRdb shows in-frame clones only, minus some. The data show about 13,000 clones, around 90% seen once. V shed 1 base and J shed 2 bases, with 9 bases lying between them. The CDR3 spans 14 residues. Germline values: CDR1 WNHNN, CDR2 SYGVQD (reference sequence). With respect to this clone: Its antigen is unknown.

This receptor was obtained from a human donor with classical Hodgkin lymphoma. The V and J genes are TRBV10-1 and TRBJ2-7, with D uncertain. Source: peripheral blood mononuclear cells (PBMCs), taken at baseline. CDR3 sequence (DNA): TGCGCCAGCAGTGAGTATTGGGCCCCCTACGAGCAGTACTTC. Amino acid sequence: CASSEYWAPYEQYF.